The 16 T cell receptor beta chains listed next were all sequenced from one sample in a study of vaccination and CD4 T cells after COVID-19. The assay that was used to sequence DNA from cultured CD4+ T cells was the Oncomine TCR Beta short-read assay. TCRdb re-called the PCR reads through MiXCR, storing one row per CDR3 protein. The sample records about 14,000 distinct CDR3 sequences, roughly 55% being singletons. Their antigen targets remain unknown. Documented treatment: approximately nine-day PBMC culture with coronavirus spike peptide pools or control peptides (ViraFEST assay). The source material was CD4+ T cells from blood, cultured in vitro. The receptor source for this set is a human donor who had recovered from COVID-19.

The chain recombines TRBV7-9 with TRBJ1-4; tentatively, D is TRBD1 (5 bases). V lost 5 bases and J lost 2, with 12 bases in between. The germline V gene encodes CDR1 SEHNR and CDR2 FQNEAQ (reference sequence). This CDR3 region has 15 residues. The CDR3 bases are TGTGCCAGCAGCGGCCTACAGGTCACTAATGAAAAACTGTTTTTT. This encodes CASSGLQVTNEKLFF.

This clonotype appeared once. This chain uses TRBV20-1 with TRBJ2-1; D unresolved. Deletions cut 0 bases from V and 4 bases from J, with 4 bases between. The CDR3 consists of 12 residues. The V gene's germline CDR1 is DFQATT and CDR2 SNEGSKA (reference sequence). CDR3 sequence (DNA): TGCAGTGCTAGAGATGGTTACAATGAGCAGTTCTTC. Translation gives CSARDGYNEQFF.

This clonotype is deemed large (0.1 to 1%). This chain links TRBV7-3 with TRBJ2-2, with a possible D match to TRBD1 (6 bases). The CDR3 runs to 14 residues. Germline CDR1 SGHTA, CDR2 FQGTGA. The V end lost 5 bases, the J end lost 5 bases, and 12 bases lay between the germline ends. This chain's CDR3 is CASSQTTGTGELFF. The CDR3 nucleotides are TGTGCCAGCAGCCAGACCACAGGGACCGGGGAGCTGTTTTTT. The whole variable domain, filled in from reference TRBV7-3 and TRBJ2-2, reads GAGVSQTPSNKVTEKGKYVELRCDPISGHTALYWYRQSLGQGPEFLIYFQGTGAADDSGLPNDRFFAVRPEGSVSTLKIQRTERGDSAVYLCASSQTTGTGELFFGEGSRLTVL.

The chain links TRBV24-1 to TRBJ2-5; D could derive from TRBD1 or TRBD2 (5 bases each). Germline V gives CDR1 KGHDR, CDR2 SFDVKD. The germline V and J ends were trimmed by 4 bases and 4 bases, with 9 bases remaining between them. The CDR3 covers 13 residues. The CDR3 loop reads CATSEAGRETQYF. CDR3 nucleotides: TGTGCCACCAGTGAGGCAGGGAGAGAGACCCAGTACTTC.

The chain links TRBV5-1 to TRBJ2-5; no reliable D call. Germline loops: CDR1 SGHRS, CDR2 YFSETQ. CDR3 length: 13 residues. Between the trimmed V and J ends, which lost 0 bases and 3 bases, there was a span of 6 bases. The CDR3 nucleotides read TGCGCCAGCAGCTTGGGGTCAAAAGAGACCCAGTACTTC. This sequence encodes CASSLGSKETQYF.

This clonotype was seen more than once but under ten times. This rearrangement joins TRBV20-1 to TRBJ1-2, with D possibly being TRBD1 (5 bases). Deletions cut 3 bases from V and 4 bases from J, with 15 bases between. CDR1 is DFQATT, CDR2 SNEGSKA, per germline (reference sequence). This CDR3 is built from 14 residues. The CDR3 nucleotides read TGCAGTGCTAGCTTTTCAGGGCCGGGCTATGGCTACACCTTC. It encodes CSASFSGPGYGYTF.

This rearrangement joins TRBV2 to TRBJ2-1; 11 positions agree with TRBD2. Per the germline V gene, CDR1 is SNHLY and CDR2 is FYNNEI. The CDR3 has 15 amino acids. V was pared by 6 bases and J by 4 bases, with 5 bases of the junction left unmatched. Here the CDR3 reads CASRGGTSGYNEQFF. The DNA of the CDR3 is TGTGCCAGCAGGGGAGGGACTAGCGGATACAATGAGCAGTTCTTC.

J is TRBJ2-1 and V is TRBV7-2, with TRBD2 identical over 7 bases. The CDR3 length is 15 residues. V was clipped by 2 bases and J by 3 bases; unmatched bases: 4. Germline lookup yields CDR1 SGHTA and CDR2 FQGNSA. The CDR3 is CASSLLRESYNEQFF. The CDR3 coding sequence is TGTGCCAGCAGCTTATTGCGGGAGAGCTACAATGAGCAGTTCTTC.

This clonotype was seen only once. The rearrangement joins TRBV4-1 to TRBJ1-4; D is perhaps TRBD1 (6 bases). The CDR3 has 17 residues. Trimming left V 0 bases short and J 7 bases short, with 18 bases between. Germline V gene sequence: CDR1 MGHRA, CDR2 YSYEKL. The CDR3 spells CASSQDRGVATSEKLFF. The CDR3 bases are TGCGCCAGCAGCCAAGACAGGGGAGTGGCGACAAGTGAAAAACTGTTTTTT.

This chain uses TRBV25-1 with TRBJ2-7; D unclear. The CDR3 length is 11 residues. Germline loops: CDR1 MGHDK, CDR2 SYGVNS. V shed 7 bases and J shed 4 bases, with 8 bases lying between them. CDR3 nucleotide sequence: TGTGCCAGCATTGGAAAGTACGAGCAGTACTTC. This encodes CASIGKYEQYF.

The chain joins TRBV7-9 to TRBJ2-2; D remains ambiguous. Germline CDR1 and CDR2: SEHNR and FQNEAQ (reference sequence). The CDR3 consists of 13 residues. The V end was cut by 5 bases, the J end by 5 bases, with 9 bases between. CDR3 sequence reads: CASSPEWTGELFF. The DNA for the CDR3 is TGTGCCAGCAGCCCGGAGTGGACCGGGGAGCTGTTTTTT.

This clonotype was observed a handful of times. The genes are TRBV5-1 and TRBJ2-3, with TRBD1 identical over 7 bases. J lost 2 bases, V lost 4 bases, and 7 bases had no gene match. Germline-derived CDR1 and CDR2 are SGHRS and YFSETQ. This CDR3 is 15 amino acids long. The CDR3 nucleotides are TGCGCCAGCAGCCCGGGACAGCTTTACACAGATACGCAGTATTTT. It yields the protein CASSPGQLYTDTQYF. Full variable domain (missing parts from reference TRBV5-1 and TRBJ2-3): KAGVTQTPRYLIKTRGQQVTLSCSPISGHRSVSWYQQTPGQGLQFLFEYFSETQRNKGNFPGRFSGRQFSNSRSEMNVSTLELGDSALYLCASSPGQLYTDTQYFGPGTRLTVL.

The CDR3, as DNA: TGTGCCAGCAGCCCCGACGGAGAGACCCAGTACTTC. Amino acids: CASSPDGETQYF. J is TRBJ2-5 and V is TRBV7-9; D call uncertain. Germline lookup yields CDR1 SEHNR and CDR2 FQNEAQ (reference sequence). The CDR3 is 12 amino acids. Deletions cut 5 bases from V and 4 bases from J, with 8 bases between.

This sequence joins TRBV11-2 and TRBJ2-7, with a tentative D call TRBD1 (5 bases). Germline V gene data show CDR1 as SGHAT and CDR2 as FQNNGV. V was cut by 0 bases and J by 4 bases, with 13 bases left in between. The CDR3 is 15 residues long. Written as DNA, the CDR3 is TGTGCCAGCAGCTTAGATGGGGCCCCTCTATACGAGCAGTACTTC. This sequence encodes CASSLDGAPLYEQYF. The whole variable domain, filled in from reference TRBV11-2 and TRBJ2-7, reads EAGVAQSPRYKIIEKRQSVAFWCNPISGHATLYWYQQILGQGPKLLIQFQNNGVVDDSQLPKDRFSAERLKGVDSTLKIQPAKLEDSAVYLCASSLDGAPLYEQYFGPGTRLTVT.

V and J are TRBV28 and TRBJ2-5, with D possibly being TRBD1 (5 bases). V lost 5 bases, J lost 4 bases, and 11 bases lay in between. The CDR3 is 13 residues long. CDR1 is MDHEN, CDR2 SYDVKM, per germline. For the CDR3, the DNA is TGTGCCAGCAGTAGGGGCAGGCCAGAGACCCAGTACTTC. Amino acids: CASSRGRPETQYF.

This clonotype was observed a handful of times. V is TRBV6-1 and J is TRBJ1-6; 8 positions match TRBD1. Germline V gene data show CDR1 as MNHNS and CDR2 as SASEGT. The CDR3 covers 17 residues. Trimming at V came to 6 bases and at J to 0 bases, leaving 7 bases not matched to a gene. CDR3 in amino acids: CASSPDRGFSYNSPLHF. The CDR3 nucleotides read TGTGCCAGCAGCCCTGACAGGGGATTCTCCTATAATTCACCCCTCCACTTT.